A selection of T cell receptor beta chains follows, all from one sample in a study of CD8+ T cells in alopecia areata. Measured with immunoSEQ multiplex PCR; TCRdb has only the in-frame clones, and not every one. This sample carries 150,000 to 200,000 clones, around 64% of them seen once, and the ten largest clones take 10% to 12%. The material sequenced was CD8+ T cells sorted from blood, taken at week 0. The receptors were gathered from a human donor with alopecia areata. CDR3s include the opening cysteine and the closing phenylalanine or tryptophan. D genes are given only for firm matches. Only some rows state a clone size, as once, few, many or a class for expanded clones.

V,J,size,D,CDR3,DNA
TRBV14,TRBJ2-3,-,-,CASSQVAGADTQYF,TGTGCCAGCAGCCAAGTTGCGGGTGCAGATACGCAGTATTTT
TRBV6-5,TRBJ1-2,-,-,CASSDRHYYGYTF,TGTGCCAGCAGTGACCGACATTACTATGGCTACACCTTC
TRBV11-2,TRBJ1-6,-,-,CASSTSPLHF,TGTGCCAGCAGCACTTCACCCCTCCACTTT
TRBV29-1,TRBJ2-7,-,TRBD1,CSVEAESQGQGRTYEQYF,TGCAGCGTTGAAGCGGAGTCCCAGGGACAGGGTAGGACCTACGAGCAGTACTTC
TRBV27,TRBJ1-1,-,-,CASRTGNTEAFF,TGTGCCAGCAGGACAGGCAACACTGAAGCTTTCTTT
TRBV15,TRBJ2-5,-,TRBD2,CATSRDRLLLAGGLRETQYF,TGTGCCACCAGCAGAGATCGGCTATTACTAGCGGGGGGTTTGAGAGAGACCCAGTACTTC
TRBV23-1,TRBJ2-7,few,-,CASRDNSYEQYF,TGCGCCAGCCGAGACAACTCCTACGAGCAGTACTTC
TRBV30,TRBJ2-7,-,-,CAWSDGPQEYYEQYF,TGTGCCTGGAGTGACGGGCCTCAGGAGTACTACGAGCAGTACTTC
TRBV6-5,TRBJ2-1,-,-,CASSSQGVSYNEQFF,TGTGCCAGCAGTTCCCAGGGTGTTTCCTACAATGAGCAGTTCTTC
TRBV29-1,TRBJ2-7,-,-,CSVLQQGISYEQYF,TGCAGCGTTCTACAACAGGGAATCTCCTACGAGCAGTACTTC
TRBV29-1,TRBJ2-1,-,-,CSVEEGGNEQFF,TGCAGCGTTGAAGAGGGTGGCAATGAGCAGTTCTTC
TRBV7-3,TRBJ2-6,-,TRBD1,CASSLRDRVSGANVLTF,TGTGCCAGCAGCTTGCGGGACAGGGTTTCTGGGGCCAACGTCCTGACTTTC
TRBV19,TRBJ1-2,few,TRBD1,CATRDRFLGYTF,TGTGCCACTCGGGACAGGTTCCTTGGCTACACCTTC
TRBV11-2,TRBJ1-2,once,-,CASSPPSGFGYTF,TGTGCCAGCAGCCCTCCCTCGGGGTTCGGCTACACCTTC
TRBV7-6,TRBJ2-7,-,TRBD2,CASSLTSLEQYF,TGTGCCAGCAGCTTGACTAGCCTCGAGCAGTACTTC
TRBV23-1,TRBJ1-1,-,TRBD1,CASSRDRGLYVEAFF,TGCGCCAGCAGTCGGGACAGGGGGCTTTATGTTGAAGCTTTCTTT
TRBV6-6,TRBJ2-5,-,TRBD1,CASSYSTGETQYF,TGTGCCAGCAGTTATTCGACAGGGGAGACCCAGTACTTC
TRBV18,TRBJ1-2,few,TRBD1,CASSLRQGGPAGYTF,TGTGCCAGCTCACTTAGACAGGGCGGGCCGGCTGGCTACACCTTC
TRBV7-9,TRBJ2-3,-,-,CASIEWDPQGADTQYF,TGTGCCAGCATTGAATGGGACCCCCAAGGGGCAGATACGCAGTATTTT
TRBV7-9,TRBJ1-2,-,-,CASSHRDGYTF,TGTGCCAGCAGCCACCGGGATGGCTACACCTTC